This is a list of T cell receptor beta chains from one sample in a study of blood T cell repertoires in COVID-19. Assay used: immunoSEQ multiplex PCR; TCRdb lists only in-frame clones, some missing. The repertoire holds approximately 440,000 clones, around 87% seen once, with 0.7% in the top ten. Sequencing was done on a sample of PBMCs or T cells enriched from blood (not recorded which). Every receptor here comes from a woman aged 18-29 years who had recovered from COVID-19. The CDR3 runs from the conserved cysteine through the conserved F or W. D genes are given only for firm matches. Only part of the rows carry a size: once, few, many, or a class if the clone is expanded.

D,J,size,V,DNA,CDR3
TRBD1,TRBJ1-5,.,TRBV9,TGTGCCAGCAGCCAGGGGGCAGGGTTGGATCAGCCCCAGCATTTT,CASSQGAGLDQPQHF
.,TRBJ2-7,once,TRBV6-6,TGTGCCAGCAGTTTTTCGGGCGAGCAGTACTTC,CASSFSGEQYF
.,TRBJ1-3,.,TRBV25-1,TGTGCCAGTTTAGGGGCAGATGGAAACACCATATATTTT,CASLGADGNTIYF
.,TRBJ1-4,.,TRBV4-1,TGCGCCAGCAGCTTACCAGGGGCGTCTAATGAAAAACTGTTTTTT,CASSLPGASNEKLFF
TRBD2,TRBJ2-7,.,TRBV5-1,TGCGCCAGCAGCTCGGGACTAATCGACGAGCAGTACTTC,CASSSGLIDEQYF
TRBD1,TRBJ1-5,.,TRBV10-3,TGTGCCATCAGTGAGTCCGACAGGGAGGGCAATCAGCCCCAGCATTTT,CAISESDREGNQPQHF
.,TRBJ2-2,.,TRBV5-1,TGCGCCAGCAGCTTCGGGACTCTTAACACCGGGGAGCTGTTTTTT,CASSFGTLNTGELFF
.,TRBJ2-7,.,TRBV11-2,TGTGCCAGCAGCTTGGACGGGATCTACGAGCAGTACTTC,CASSLDGIYEQYF
.,TRBJ2-5,.,TRBV5-1,TGCGCCAGCAGCTTGGACGCAGGGGGGCAAGAGACCCAGTACTTC,CASSLDAGGQETQYF
.,TRBJ1-1,.,TRBV12-3/TRBV12-4,TGTGCCAGCAGTCCCCGGGGAAACACTGAAGCTTTCTTT,CASSPRGNTEAFF
.,TRBJ1-1,.,TRBV12-3/TRBV12-4,TGTGCCAGCAGTTTAAGGAGGAACACTGAAGCTTTCTTT,CASSLRRNTEAFF
TRBD1,TRBJ1-5,.,TRBV6-5,TGTGCCAGCAGTTGGGGACAGGGCGGGTCCGGTCAGCCCCAGCATTTT,CASSWGQGGSGQPQHF
.,TRBJ2-5,.,TRBV9,TGTGCCAGCAGCGGCGGGGGCGGATACCAAGAGACCCAGTACTTC,CASSGGGGYQETQYF
TRBD1,TRBJ1-2,.,TRBV29-1,TGCAGCGTTGAACGGCAGGGGGCTAGGGATGGCTACACCTTC,CSVERQGARDGYTF
TRBD1,TRBJ2-5,.,TRBV3-1/TRBV3-2,TGTGCCAGCAGCCTCAGGGGGCGCGGCGGAGAGACCCAGTACTTC,CASSLRGRGGETQYF
TRBD1,TRBJ1-4,.,TRBV9,TGTGCCAGCAGCGTAGGCGGACAGGGGAATGAAAAACTGTTTTTT,CASSVGGQGNEKLFF
.,TRBJ1-2,few,TRBV5-4,TGTGCCAGCAGCCCCCGGAACGGGGTTCTCGAAGGCTACACCTTC,CASSPRNGVLEGYTF
.,TRBJ2-4,.,TRBV6-2/TRBV6-3,TGTGCCAGCAGTTACCCGGTACTTATTCTAGCCAAAAACATTCAGTACTTC,CASSYPVLILAKNIQYF
.,TRBJ2-4,.,TRBV11-3,TGTGCCAGCAGCTTAAACAGTGAAAACATTCAGTACTTC,CASSLNSENIQYF
TRBD2,TRBJ2-5,.,TRBV7-2,TGTGCCAGCAGCCATGGGACTAGCGGGGGGGCAGCGACCCAGTACTTC,CASSHGTSGGAATQYF
.,TRBJ2-7,.,TRBV10-3,TGTGCCATCAGCCAAACCAGCAGGTCTGGCGAGCAGTACTTC,CAISQTSRSGEQYF
TRBD2,TRBJ2-3,.,TRBV30,TGTGCCTGGAGTGTACCAGCGACTAGCGGGGGGGTCACAGATACGCAGTATTTT,CAWSVPATSGGVTDTQYF
.,TRBJ2-7,.,TRBV11-3,TGTGCCAGCAGCTTAGGCCCAGCGAGCGAGCAGTACTTC,CASSLGPASEQYF
.,TRBJ1-2,.,TRBV28,TGTGCCGGCCAGGGCGCCTCTAACTATGGCTACACCTTC,CAGQGASNYGYTF
.,TRBJ1-1,.,TRBV4-1,TGCGCCAGCAGCCACCGGACACTGAACACTGAAGCTTTCTTT,CASSHRTLNTEAFF
.,TRBJ2-7,.,TRBV9,TGTGCCAGCAGCGTAGGCGGGGCCCTAAACTACGAGCAGTACTTC,CASSVGGALNYEQYF
.,TRBJ1-3,few,TRBV27,TGTGCCAGCAGTTTACTCCCTCCTGGAAACACCATATATTTT,CASSLLPPGNTIYF
TRBD2,TRBJ2-2,.,TRBV5-4,TGTGCCAGCAGCGCCCTTGGGGCGGGGGGGCCGGTCACCGGGGAGCTGTTTTTT,CASSALGAGGPVTGELFF
.,TRBJ1-1,.,TRBV18,TGTGCCAGCTCACCTCCCCGAGGGTCCACTGAAGCTTTCTTT,CASSPPRGSTEAFF
TRBD1,TRBJ1-2,.,TRBV6-4,TGTGCCAGCAGTGCCACCGCCGGGACAGGGTATTGGGGCTACACCTTC,CASSATAGTGYWGYTF
TRBD1,TRBJ2-1,.,TRBV27,TGTGCCAGCAGTACTCTAAGGGGGCATGAGGCGCAGTTCTTC,CASSTLRGHEAQFF
.,TRBJ2-7,.,TRBV19,TGTGCCAGTAGTATTGGGCCGATCAGCGGAGACCCCTACGAGCAGTACTTC,CASSIGPISGDPYEQYF
TRBD2,TRBJ2-7,.,TRBV5-6,TGTGCCAGCAGCCCTAGCGGGGGGCCGTCTTACTACGAGCAGTACTTC,CASSPSGGPSYYEQYF
.,TRBJ1-2,.,TRBV5-8,TGTGCCAGCAGGCCCGGACAGTATGGCTACACCTTC,CASRPGQYGYTF
.,TRBJ2-3,.,TRBV30,TGTGCCTGGAGTTTACTTCCATGGGCTACGCAGTATTTT,CAWSLLPWATQYF
.,TRBJ1-1,.,TRBV5-1,TGCGCCAGCAGCTTGGCCGGGGGGCGAAATGAAGCTTTCTTT,CASSLAGGRNEAFF
TRBD1,TRBJ1-6,.,TRBV7-3,TGTGCCAGCAGCTCCCGGGACAGGGCGTATTCACCCCTCCACTTT,CASSSRDRAYSPLHF
.,TRBJ1-1,.,TRBV15,TGTGCCACCTCGGCCTCCGCTACAGGCAACACTGAAGCTTTCTTT,CATSASATGNTEAFF
.,TRBJ1-1,.,TRBV3-1/TRBV3-2,TGTGCCAGCAGCCGAACAGGTGACACTGAAGCTTTCTTT,CASSRTGDTEAFF
TRBD1,TRBJ1-2,.,TRBV30,TGTGCCTGGTACCGGGACAGGGTATACGCGGGTGTCTATGGCTACACCTTC,CAWYRDRVYAGVYGYTF
TRBD2,TRBJ2-3,few,TRBV20-1,TGCAGTGCTAGTCCAGTAGCGGGGGCCCCGCTCACAGATACGCAGTATTTT,CSASPVAGAPLTDTQYF
TRBD1,TRBJ1-4,.,TRBV6-1,TGTGCCAGCAGTGAGACAGGGCCGAGTAATGAAAAACTGTTTTTT,CASSETGPSNEKLFF